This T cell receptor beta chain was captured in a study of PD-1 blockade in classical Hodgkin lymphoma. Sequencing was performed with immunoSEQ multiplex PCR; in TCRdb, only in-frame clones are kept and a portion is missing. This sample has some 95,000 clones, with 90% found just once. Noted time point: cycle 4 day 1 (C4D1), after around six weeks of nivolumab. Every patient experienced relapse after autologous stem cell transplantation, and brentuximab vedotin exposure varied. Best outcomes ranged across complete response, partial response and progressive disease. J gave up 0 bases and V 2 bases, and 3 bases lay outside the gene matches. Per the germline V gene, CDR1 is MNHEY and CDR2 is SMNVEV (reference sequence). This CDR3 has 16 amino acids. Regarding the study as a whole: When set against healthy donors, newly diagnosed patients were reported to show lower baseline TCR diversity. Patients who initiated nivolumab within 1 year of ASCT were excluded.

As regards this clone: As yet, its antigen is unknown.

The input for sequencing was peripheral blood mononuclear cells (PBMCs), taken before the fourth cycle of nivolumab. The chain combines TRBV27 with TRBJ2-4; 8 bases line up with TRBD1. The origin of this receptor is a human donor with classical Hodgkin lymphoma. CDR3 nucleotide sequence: TGTGCCAGCAGTTTACTTGGACAGGGAGCCAAAAACATTCAGTACTTC. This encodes CASSLLGQGAKNIQYF.